What follows is one T cell receptor (beta chain) and its context. Antigen specificity is unknown. The sample is drawn from a study of T cell repertoires in cytomegalovirus infection. The wider study: HLA-C-restricted CMV epitopes, recently identified, and well-studied HLA-B-restricted ones were used by the study. A matching HLA type, together with CMV infection, was signaled by public TCR beta signatures. Study-level findings and limits: The ex vivo response was dominated by HLA-C-restricted CMV-specific TCR beta clonotypes. Summed frequency of public TCR beta families distinguished CMV carriers with the relevant HLA.

The length of the CDR3 is 13 residues. Germline values: CDR1 DFQATT, CDR2 SNEGSKA (reference sequence). Trimming at V came to 1 base and at J to 8 bases, leaving 4 bases not matched to a gene. TCRdb used MiXCR to reprocess the reads, holding one entry per CDR3 protein. The top ten clones hold about 20% of a sample with roughly 700,000 distinct CDR3 sequences, around 32% of them seen once. Sample: cultured PBMCs, taken from culture after CMV antigen stimulation. The source of this sequence is a human donor in good health (CMV status not recorded). Some clones in this sample may be carry-over from other donors' samples. J is TRBJ1-2 and V is TRBV20-1; 10 bases match TRBD1. The CDR3 region is CSARVPTGGGYTF. The CDR3 DNA reads as TGCAGTGCTAGAGTACCGACAGGGGGCGGCTACACCTTC.